These 26 T cell receptor beta chains were sequenced from one sample in a study of shared clonotypes between healthy human individuals. TCRdb's table, derived via immunoSEQ multiplex PCR, lists solely in-frame clones and lacks some. Of 470,000 or so clones listed, roughly 80% are singletons. Sequencing was done on a sample of PBMCs. The receptors stem from a woman between 40 and 55 years old in good health. Some clones in this sample may be carry-over from other donors' samples.

This clone turned up a few times. The chain couples TRBV15 to TRBJ2-5, with D possibly TRBD2 on 6 matching bases. CDR1 LNHNV and CDR2 YYDKDF come from the germline V gene (reference sequence). CDR3 length: 14 residues. V gave up 4 bases and J gave up 1 base, with 10 bases separating them. The DNA for the CDR3 is TGTGCCACCAGCACGGGGGACGGCCAAGAGACCCAGTACTTC. It codes for CATSTGDGQETQYF.

In this sample, this clone turned up once. This chain connects TRBV28 to TRBJ1-5; D ambiguous. Germline assignment: CDR1 MDHEN and CDR2 SYDVKM. V was pared by 4 bases and J by 0 bases, with 7 bases between. CDR3 length: 14 residues. CDR3 bases: TGTGCCAGCAGTTCACCGCATAGCAATCAGCCCCAGCATTTT. Protein: CASSSPHSNQPQHF.

This chain links TRBV27 with TRBJ1-4; D is uncertain. The CDR3 spans 14 residues. Germline-derived CDR1 and CDR2 are MNHEY and SMNVEV (reference sequence). The V end lost 2 bases, the J end lost 5 bases, and 9 bases lay between the germline ends. CDR3 nucleotide sequence: TGTGCCAGCAGTTTAATGGCAGCAAATGAAAAACTGTTTTTT. Translation gives CASSLMAANEKLFF.

This clone has just one count. A read error likely explains this, since a far larger clone differs by one base. This sample also contains other DNA sequences that code for the same CDR3. This chain links TRBV10-3 with TRBJ2-7; D possibly corresponds to TRBD2 (6 bases). The germline CDR1 and CDR2 sequences are ENHRY and SYGVKD. V lost 9 bases, J lost 2 bases, and 20 bases lay in between. This CDR3 has 15 residues. The CDR3 here is CAISPWRDTPYEQYF. In DNA form, the CDR3 reads TGTGCCATAAGCCCCTGGCGGGATACACCCTACGAGCAGTACTTC.

The V and J genes are TRBV5-1 and TRBJ2-3; 9 bases fit TRBD2. Trimming at V came to 4 bases and at J to 4 bases, leaving 4 bases not matched to a gene. Looked up from germline, CDR1 is SGHRS and CDR2 is YFSETQ. The CDR3 has 14 residues. The chain's CDR3 is CASSIAGAPDTQYF. The CDR3 bases are TGCGCCAGCAGCATAGCGGGAGCCCCAGATACGCAGTATTTT.

The V gene is TRBV6-7, the J gene TRBJ2-7; 9 bases are a match to TRBD2. TRBV6-7 is annotated as an ORF whose role is uncertain. The V and J ends lost 6 bases and 5 bases, in that order; junction bases with no gene match: 11. This CDR3 region has 15 residues. The CDR3 reads CASRYPTSGSHEQYF. The CDR3 DNA sequence: TGTGCCAGCAGATACCCCACTAGCGGGTCCCACGAGCAGTACTTC.

A word on this clone: Other DNA sequences in this sample translate to the same CDR3. Here the CDR3 reads CASSSYQETQYF. CDR3 nucleotide sequence: TGTGCCAGCAGCTCGTACCAAGAGACCCAGTACTTC. The chain is built from TRBV7-9 and TRBJ2-5; D is unresolved. Germline values: CDR1 SEHNR, CDR2 FQNEAQ (reference sequence). This CDR3 has 12 amino acids. Trimming removed 4 bases at V and 0 bases at J, with 3 bases between.

This clone was seen a single time. This likely traces to a read error, being one base from a far larger clone. The chain employs TRBV27 and TRBJ2-3; 11 bases match TRBD2. The trim removed 5 bases at V and 10 bases at J, leaving 11 bases unmatched. Germline CDR1 and CDR2: MNHEY and SMNVEV (reference sequence). This CDR3 comprises 15 residues. The CDR3 loop reads CASSPTSGSQGAQYF. The CDR3 DNA sequence: TGTGCCAGCAGTCCAACTAGCGGGAGTCAGGGGGCGCAGTATTTT.

Comments on this clone: A read error is likely here: a far larger clone is one base away. Other DNA sequences in the sample encode the same CDR3. This chain joins TRBV5-1 and TRBJ2-1; D possibly corresponds to TRBD2 (5 bases). The CDR3 extends over 15 amino acids. Per germline, CDR1 SGHRS and CDR2 YFSETQ. CDR3 nucleotide sequence: TGCGCCAGCAGCTTGCTACCCACTAGTGGCAATGAGCAATTCTTC. It is translated as CASSLLPTSGNEQFF.

This rearrangement joins TRBV7-2 to TRBJ2-7, with D possibly being TRBD1 or TRBD2 (5 bases each). With 1 base removed from V and 3 bases from J, the gap between germline ends came to 13 bases. Germline V gene data show CDR1 as SGHTA and CDR2 as FQGNSA. CDR3 length: 15 residues. DNA of the CDR3: TGTGCCAGCAGCTTAGGGGGACCTGGGGGCTACGAGCAGTACTTC. It encodes CASSLGGPGGYEQYF.

J is TRBJ2-1 and V is TRBV5-1; D not resolved. V shed 0 bases and J shed 1 base, with 11 bases lying between them. Germline CDR1 SGHRS, CDR2 YFSETQ. CDR3 length: 16 amino acids. The CDR3 loop is CASSLVAHASYNEQFF. DNA of the CDR3: TGCGCCAGCAGCTTGGTGGCCCACGCTTCCTACAATGAGCAGTTCTTC.

The genes are TRBV19 and TRBJ2-2; 10 bases match TRBD1. V lost 3 bases, J lost 6 bases, and 7 bases stayed unmatched. The CDR3 contains 16 residues. In germline, CDR1 is LNHDA, CDR2 SQIVND (reference sequence). CDR3 bases: TGTGCCAGTAGTATCGGGACAGGGGCGGTTCCCGGGGAGCTGTTTTTT. Protein: CASSIGTGAVPGELFF.

The rearrangement links TRBV5-4 to TRBJ2-5; TRBD2 might be the D (7 bases). Trimming took 4 bases from V and 3 from J, leaving 19 bases between them. The CDR3 spans 16 residues. From germline, CDR1 is SGHNT and CDR2 YYREEE (reference sequence). CDR3 DNA: TGTGCCAGCAGCCCGGGGGGCACTTTCTCTAAAGAGACCCAGTACTTC. Protein sequence: CASSPGGTFSKETQYF.

This clone was counted only a few times. The CDR3 sequence is CASSLGGYNEKLFF. The CDR3 region has the DNA TGTGCCAGCAGTTTAGGAGGGTATAATGAAAAACTGTTTTTT. The chain has TRBV27 and TRBJ1-4, with unresolved D. The V gene lost 2 bases and the J gene lost 4 bases, with 8 bases spanning the gap. Germline V gene sequence: CDR1 MNHEY, CDR2 SMNVEV (reference sequence). This CDR3 comprises 14 residues.

The CDR3 region has the DNA TGTGCCAGCAGTGAGGGCGAAACCCAAGGGTATGAGCAGTTCTTC. It translates to CASSEGETQGYEQFF. The V gene is TRBV6-6, the J gene TRBJ2-1, with a weak D call TRBD2 (5 bases). The CDR3 extends over 15 amino acids. V was clipped by 5 bases and J by 8 bases, with 19 bases between them. Germline loops: CDR1 MNHNY, CDR2 SVGAGI (reference sequence).

The rearrangement links TRBV2 to TRBJ1-1; D unresolved. CDR1 and CDR2 (germline): SNHLY, FYNNEI. The V end was cut by 0 bases, the J end by 7 bases, with 12 bases between. The CDR3 is made up of 14 amino acids. The CDR3 protein is CASSEAAVEDEAFF. The CDR3 DNA sequence: TGTGCCAGCAGTGAAGCGGCGGTGGAGGATGAAGCTTTCTTT. The variable domain in full, completed from reference TRBV2 and TRBJ1-1, reads EPEVTQTPSHQVTQMGQEVILRCVPISNHLYFYWYRQILGQKVEFLVSFYNNEISEKSEIFDDQFSVERPDGSNFTLKIRSTKLEDSAMYFCASSEAAVEDEAFFGQGTRLTVV.

This rearrangement joins TRBV5-1 to TRBJ2-1; 10 nucleotides line up with TRBD2. The V gene end was trimmed by 1 base and the J gene end by 7 bases; junction bases not matched to a gene: 14. CDR3 length: 18 amino acids. Germline loops: CDR1 SGHRS, CDR2 YFSETQ. CDR3 region: CASSLLSNLAGVVNEQFF. In DNA, the CDR3 is TGCGCCAGCAGCTTGTTGTCGAACCTAGCGGGAGTGGTAAATGAGCAGTTCTTC.

There are a few counts of this clone. The chain is built from TRBV27 and TRBJ2-2; D not certain. This CDR3 region has 13 residues. Germline-derived CDR1 and CDR2 are MNHEY and SMNVEV (reference sequence). The V end lost 0 bases, the J end lost 5 bases, and 4 bases lay between the germline ends. The chain's CDR3 is CASSLSRTGELFF. The CDR3 bases are TGTGCCAGCAGTTTATCCCGGACCGGGGAGCTGTTTTTT.

The CDR3 coding sequence is TGTGCCAGCATTTCATCCCAGGGAAATCAGCCCCAGCATTTT. It codes for CASISSQGNQPQHF. The chain uses TRBV28 and TRBJ1-5; TRBD1 is a possible D gene (5 bases). With 7 bases removed from V and 4 bases from J, the gap between germline ends came to 14 bases. This CDR3 comprises 14 residues. Germline values: CDR1 MDHEN, CDR2 SYDVKM.

The CDR3 is CASSRGLASEQFF. The CDR3 bases are TGTGCCAGCAGCAGGGGACTAGCGAGTGAGCAGTTCTTC. J is TRBJ2-1 and V is TRBV5-6; 10 bases agree with TRBD2. CDR1 and CDR2 from the germline V gene are SGHDT and YYEEEE. This CDR3 comprises 13 residues. V shed 4 bases, J shed 9 bases, and the junction held 4 bases outside the gene matches.

The chain employs TRBV7-3 and TRBJ2-6, with D unresolved. The V end was cut by 6 bases, the J end by 4 bases, with 10 bases between. Germline lookup yields CDR1 SGHTA and CDR2 FQGTGA. The CDR3 has 14 residues. The CDR3 reads CASSPMAGANVLTF. DNA for the CDR3: TGTGCCAGCAGTCCGATGGCCGGGGCCAACGTCCTGACTTTC.

V gene TRBV7-9 combines with J gene TRBJ2-3, with 9 bases matching TRBD2. Germline CDR1 is SEHNR and CDR2 is FQNEAQ (reference sequence). Germline trimming cut 6 bases from V and 2 bases from J; bases unmatched to any gene: 12. This CDR3 has 17 residues. The DNA of the CDR3 is TGTGCCAGCAGACAACCAACTAGCGGGCCTTACACAGATACGCAGTATTTT. It is translated as CASRQPTSGPYTDTQYF.

The chain recombines TRBV28 with TRBJ2-1; 11 bases match TRBD2. This CDR3 contains 18 residues. CDR1 is MDHEN, CDR2 SYDVKM, per germline. V lost 1 base and J lost 2; bases outside the gene matches: 7. CDR3 residues: CASSLFTSGSRTYNEQFF. For the CDR3, the DNA is TGTGCCAGCAGTTTATTCACTAGCGGGAGCAGAACCTACAATGAGCAGTTCTTC.

Concerning this clone: With a far larger clone one base away, a read error is the likely cause. The sample carries other DNA sequences with the same CDR3. The V and J genes are TRBV4-1 and TRBJ1-1; no reliable D call. CDR1 MGHRA and CDR2 YSYEKL come from the germline V gene. CDR3 length equals 14 residues. The germline V and J ends were trimmed by 5 bases and 2 bases, with 12 bases remaining between them. CDR3 DNA: TGCGCCAGCAGCTCCGGGTTGCTTAACACTGAAGCTTTCTTT. Translated: CASSSGLLNTEAFF.

The chain recombines TRBV6-1 with TRBJ1-5; 9 nucleotides agree with TRBD1. The trim removed 6 bases at V and 2 bases at J, leaving 2 bases unmatched. Per germline, CDR1 MNHNS and CDR2 SASEGT. The CDR3 spans 14 residues. This chain's CDR3 is CASRDRGGNQPQHF. CDR3 DNA sequence: TGTGCCAGCAGGGACAGGGGTGGCAATCAGCCCCAGCATTTT.

Regarding this clone: This sequence is one base from a far larger clone and is likely a read error. This chain joins TRBV7-6 and TRBJ1-5; 7 bases map to TRBD1. This CDR3 region has 13 residues. Germline lookup yields CDR1 SGHVS and CDR2 FNYEAQ. CDR3: CASSLQGDQHQHF. The CDR3 nucleotides read TGTGCCAGCAGCTTACAGGGGGATCAGCACCAGCATTTT.